This entry lists 10 T cell receptor beta chains sequenced from one sample in a study of response to subunit inactivated influenza vaccine. Using its own MiXCR run on the RT-PCR reads, TCRdb lists one record per CDR3 protein. The table shows approximately 530,000 distinct CDR3 sequences, with roughly 8.2% occurring only once. The starting material was PBMCs from blood, obtained about 24 months after vaccination. These receptors were taken from a man aged 50 to 69 who received an inactivated influenza vaccine.

The CDR3 sequence: CASSPGAQNTGELFF. The CDR3 region has the DNA TGTGCCAGCTCACCTGGAGCGCAGAACACCGGGGAGCTGTTTTTT. The chain has TRBV18 and TRBJ2-2; D gene unclear. Trimming removed 3 bases at V and 1 base at J, with 9 bases between. CDR3 length: 15 residues. In germline, CDR1 is KGHSH, CDR2 LQKENI.

The rearrangement uses TRBV20-1 and TRBJ2-2; 7 nucleotides align to TRBD2. Germline-derived CDR1 and CDR2 are DFQATT and SNEGSKA (reference sequence). V gave up 2 bases and J gave up 2 bases; unmatched junction bases: 5. The CDR3 has 15 residues. The CDR3 nucleotides read TGCAGTGCTAGATTACTAGCGACAAACACCGGGGAGCTGTTTTTT. Encoded protein: CSARLLATNTGELFF.

The sample holds a few counts of this clonotype. The rearrangement links TRBV5-1 to TRBJ2-5; D possibly corresponds to TRBD2 (5 bases). The CDR3 is 13 residues long. Germline-derived CDR1 and CDR2 are SGHRS and YFSETQ. Trimming took off 4 bases at V and 2 bases at J, with 9 bases between the two ends. DNA of the CDR3: TGCGCCAGCAGCGGGGAGACTCAAGAGACCCAGTACTTC. Protein: CASSGETQETQYF.

This clonotype was seen repeatedly, ten times or more. The chain is built from TRBV28 and TRBJ2-2, with 10 positions matching TRBD1. The CDR3 totals 15 residues. J lost 7 bases, V lost 5 bases, and 7 bases had no gene match. In germline, CDR1 is MDHEN, CDR2 SYDVKM. The CDR3 DNA reads TGTGCCAGCAGTCCCCTCAGGGACAGGGGCGGGGAGCTGTTTTTT. Translated: CASSPLRDRGGELFF.

The rearrangement uses TRBV5-5 and TRBJ2-7, with 9 bases that match TRBD1. The V segment lost 4 bases and the J segment 3 bases; nucleotides outside the gene matches: 14. CDR1 is SGHKS and CDR2 is YYEKEE in the germline V gene (reference sequence). This CDR3 comprises 17 residues. CDR3 in DNA: TGTGCCAGCAGCCGATTCACCGGGACAGGGAACCTCTACGAGCAGTACTTC. Translating it yields CASSRFTGTGNLYEQYF.

This clonotype was seen repeatedly, ten times or more. The chain couples TRBV7-2 to TRBJ2-7; D uncertain. The V and J ends lost 8 bases and 0 bases respectively, with 5 bases between them. The CDR3 contains 11 residues. Looked up from germline, CDR1 is SGHTA and CDR2 is FQGNSA. CDR3 protein: CASGSSYEQYF. The DNA for the CDR3 is TGTGCCAGCGGCAGCTCCTACGAGCAGTACTTC.

This clonotype occurred many times. The CDR3 bases are TGTGCCAGCAGCATACGACTCGAAAAAGAGACCCAGTACTTC. The encoded protein is CASSIRLEKETQYF. The J gene is TRBJ2-5, the V gene TRBV7-9; no definite D call. V gave up 5 bases and J gave up 3 bases, with 13 bases separating them. CDR1 and CDR2 (germline): SEHNR, FQNEAQ (reference sequence). The CDR3 is made up of 14 amino acids.

This clonotype was detected only a few times. V is TRBV7-2 and J is TRBJ2-7; D gene uncertain. Trimming stripped 0 bases from V and 3 bases from J, with 12 bases between. Germline loops: CDR1 SGHTA, CDR2 FQGNSA. This CDR3 has 15 residues. CDR3 loop: CASSLAVQPLYEQYF. Written as DNA, the CDR3 is TGTGCCAGCAGCTTAGCGGTCCAGCCCCTCTACGAGCAGTACTTC.

Only a few counts were recorded for this clonotype. The rearrangement uses TRBV5-1 and TRBJ2-1, with D perhaps matching TRBD1 (6 bases). The CDR3 sequence is 15 residues long. The V end lost 7 bases, the J end lost 4 bases, and 18 bases lay between the germline ends. Germline V gene data show CDR1 as SGHRS and CDR2 as YFSETQ. CDR3 nucleotides: TGCGCCAGCGGGTATGAGGTGACAGGTTACAATGAGCAGTTCTTC. Translation: CASGYEVTGYNEQFF. Drawing the rest from reference TRBV5-1 and TRBJ2-1, the complete variable domain is KAGVTQTPRYLIKTRGQQVTLSCSPISGHRSVSWYQQTPGQGLQFLFEYFSETQRNKGNFPGRFSGRQFSNSRSEMNVSTLELGDSALYLCASGYEVTGYNEQFFGPGTRLTVL.

This clonotype was seen a few times. One end of the junction varies from germline; a read error may be responsible. This sequence joins TRBV5-5 and TRBJ1-1; no definite D call. This CDR3 contains 12 residues. CDR1 is SGHKS and CDR2 is YYEKEE in the germline V gene (reference sequence). CDR3 in DNA: TGTGCCAGCAGCTTGCCGCGAGCCGAGGTCCTCTTT. Its protein product is CASSLPRAEVLF. The variable domain in full, with the rest retrieved from reference TRBV5-5 and TRBJ1-1, is DAGVTQSPTHLIKTRGQQVTLRCSPISGHKSVSWYQQVLGQGPQFIFQYYEKEERGRGNFPDRFSARQFPNYSSELNVNALLLGDSALYLCASSLPRAEVLFGQGTRLTVV.